This T cell receptor (beta chain) was identified in a study of blood T cells in healthy people across ages. The use of a sample-barcoded 5' primer and a J-beta primer mix characterized a second PCR of about 7 to 12 cycles. Via MiXCR, TCRdb re-called the 5' RACE reads, giving one row per CDR3 protein. The table has 790,000 or so distinct CDR3 sequences, 56% seen once. This CDR3 has 14 amino acids. In germline, CDR1 is SGHTA, CDR2 FQGNSA. Trimming at V came to 4 bases and at J to 8 bases, leaving 8 bases not matched to a gene. The sequence was collected from a man aged 40-50 years in good health. This sequence joins TRBV7-2 and TRBJ2-5; TRBD2 matches 9 bases. Sequenced: blood. The CDR3 reads CASSSAFSGSTQYF. The CDR3 coding sequence is TGTGCCAGCAGCTCGGCTTTTAGCGGGAGCACCCAGTACTTC.